The T cell receptor (beta chain) under discussion was sequenced for a study of blood T cell repertoires in COVID-19. Overall study: Acute-phase and convalescent COVID-19 samples originated in the United States, Italy and Spain. The analysed material was cDNA or gDNA that came from T cells, B-cell-depleted T cells, or PBMCs.

Under the authors' procedure: Nucleated cell number was recorded as an estimate derived from reference gene primer amplification. The repertoire was sequenced with immunoSEQ multiplex PCR; TCRdb's copy has only in-frame clones and lacks some. That table gives V, J and clone size, and the DNA gave D and trimming. The profile shows under 250,000 clones, around 80% of them singletons. This clone was seen only once. The CDR3 covers 12 residues. The V gene's germline CDR1 is MNHEY and CDR2 SMNVEV (reference sequence). This receptor was identified in a middle-aged man with acute or convalescent COVID-19. The specimen sequenced was peripheral blood. V is TRBV27 and J is TRBJ2-7; 8 bases map to TRBD2. The CDR3 reads CAAGGNHYEQYF. In DNA form, the CDR3 reads TGTGCGGCGGGAGGAAACCACTACGAGCAGTACTTC.